What follows describes a single T cell receptor (beta chain). This entry comes from a study of blood T cell repertoires in COVID-19. Germline V gene sequence: CDR1 MNHEY, CDR2 SMNVEV (reference sequence). Trimming pared 2 bases from V and 0 bases from J, leaving 20 bases between. The CDR3 runs 19 residues. Participants spanned ages about 18 to 95 years and resided in over 20 US areas. Authors' processing steps: Estimates of nucleated cell counts were drawn from the amplification of reference gene primers. Here immunoSEQ multiplex PCR was the method, and the copy in TCRdb shows in-frame clones only, minus some. That table supplies the V and J calls and clone size; D and trimming were determined from the DNA. Altogether about 150,000 clones are present, roughly 90% being singletons, with the ten largest covering 4%.

The sequencing input was PBMCs or T cells enriched from blood (not recorded which). The V gene is TRBV27, the J gene TRBJ2-1; a possible D gene is TRBD2 (5 bases). The source is a woman in her thirties or forties who had been exposed to COVID-19. The CDR3 nucleotides read TGTGCCAGCAGTTTAAACCCCATGACTAAGCGGAGCTCCTACAATGAGCAGTTCTTC. Its translation: CASSLNPMTKRSSYNEQFF.